This TCR beta chain was recorded in a study of identical twins. cDNA molecules carried unique molecular identifiers, and template switching added a universal primer site. TCRdb itself ran the 5' RACE reads through MiXCR, one entry per CDR3 protein. The sample has some 790,000 distinct CDR3 sequences, roughly 18% seen once. These same data were also listed under a study on T cells expressing NK-cell markers.

This clonotype was obtained from a woman under 30 in good health. Source material: PBMCs.

Written as DNA, the CDR3 is TGTGCCAGCAGCTTGGTTCTCGGACTAAGTCTCTACGAGCAGTACTTC. Translating gives CASSLVLGLSLYEQYF. The J gene is TRBJ2-7, the V gene TRBV5-5; D is possibly TRBD2 (6 bases). This CDR3 has 16 residues. Per the germline V gene, CDR1 is SGHKS and CDR2 is YYEKEE (reference sequence). V was pared by 0 bases and J by 3 bases, with 16 bases between.